Shown below are 21 T cell receptor beta chains from a single sample sequenced in a study of PD-1 blockade in classical Hodgkin lymphoma. Relapse was seen in all patients after autologous stem cell transplantation, and brentuximab vedotin exposure was variable. Magnetic negative selection purified CD4+ T cells from thawed PBMCs. Here immunoSEQ multiplex PCR was the method, and the copy in TCRdb shows in-frame clones only, minus some. The data show tens of thousands of clones, about 93% seen once. Here the sequenced sample was CD4+ T cells from blood, taken at baseline. These receptors were collected from a human donor with classical Hodgkin lymphoma.

The genes are TRBV4-1 and TRBJ2-3; 13 positions match TRBD2. The CDR3 runs to 18 residues. With V trimmed by 0 bases and J by 1 base, 4 bases remained unmatched. Germline CDR1 and CDR2: MGHRA and YSYEKL. The CDR3 reads CASSQELAGGPGTDTQYF. The CDR3 DNA sequence: TGCGCCAGCAGCCAAGAACTAGCGGGAGGGCCGGGCACAGATACGCAGTATTTT.

V is TRBV5-8 and J is TRBJ2-5; TRBD2 matches 12 bases. The CDR3 has 15 amino acids. From germline, CDR1 is SGHTS and CDR2 YDEGEE. Unmatched junction bases numbered 1, after V lost 0 bases and J lost 4 bases. The CDR3, as DNA: TGTGCCAGCAGCTTGGGGACTAGCGGGGTAGAGACCCAGTACTTC. Translation: CASSLGTSGVETQYF.

The CDR3 DNA reads as TGTGCCAGCAGTTACCCCAGGGGGACTGAAGCTTTCTTT. Translating it yields CASSYPRGTEAFF. This chain connects TRBV6-5 to TRBJ1-1; 7 bases map to TRBD1. Looked up from germline, CDR1 is MNHEY and CDR2 is SVGAGI. The CDR3 covers 13 residues. The junction had 2 bases not matched to a gene; V was cut back by 2 bases and J by 5 bases.

The gene calls are TRBV6-1 and TRBJ1-5; a weak D match, TRBD1 (5 bases). Germline-derived CDR1 and CDR2 are MNHNS and SASEGT. V was cut by 8 bases and J by 0 bases, with 11 bases left in between. CDR3 length: 14 residues. The CDR3 DNA is TGTGCCAGCGGGGACCGCTATAGCAATCAGCCCCAGCATTTT. Its protein is CASGDRYSNQPQHF.

The chain employs TRBV7-2 and TRBJ1-1; 9 bases fit TRBD1. Trimming took 5 bases from V and 1 from J; bases not matched to a gene: 5. The germline V gene encodes CDR1 SGHTA and CDR2 FQGNSA. The CDR3 consists of 15 residues. CDR3 nucleotide sequence: TGTGCCAGCAGCCTAAAGACAGGGGGGAACACTGAAGCTTTCTTT. Translating it yields CASSLKTGGNTEAFF.

This clone was seen once. The rearrangement links TRBV2 to TRBJ1-1, with D maybe TRBD1 (5 bases). The ends were cut back, 6 bases at V and 1 base at J, with 9 bases in the middle. Germline loops: CDR1 SNHLY, CDR2 FYNNEI. This CDR3 spans 13 amino acids. The CDR3 loop is CASRAGRNTEAFF. CDR3 nucleotide sequence: TGTGCCAGCAGAGCGGGACGGAACACTGAAGCTTTCTTT. Full variable domain (missing parts from reference TRBV2 and TRBJ1-1): EPEVTQTPSHQVTQMGQEVILRCVPISNHLYFYWYRQILGQKVEFLVSFYNNEISEKSEIFDDQFSVERPDGSNFTLKIRSTKLEDSAMYFCASRAGRNTEAFFGQGTRLTVV.

The CDR3: CASSIQGRSSYEQYF. CDR3 nucleotides: TGCGCCAGCAGCATCCAGGGACGAAGCTCCTACGAGCAGTACTTC. The chain has TRBV5-1 and TRBJ2-7; D is perhaps TRBD1 or TRBD2 (5 bases each). This CDR3 has 15 residues. V shed 4 bases and J shed 0 bases, with 14 bases lying between them. Per germline, CDR1 SGHRS and CDR2 YFSETQ.

This clone was seen once. This chain uses TRBV5-1 with TRBJ2-1; 13 nucleotides align to TRBD2. Germline V gives CDR1 SGHRS, CDR2 YFSETQ. The CDR3 is made up of 15 amino acids. V was clipped by 3 bases and J by 8 bases; unmatched bases: 5. CDR3 sequence: CASSSGLAGPDEQFF. In nucleotides, the CDR3 is TGCGCCAGCAGCTCGGGACTAGCGGGACCGGATGAGCAGTTCTTC.

V usage is TRBV29-1 and J usage is TRBJ2-7, with 9 bases identical to TRBD1. CDR1 is SQVTM, CDR2 ANQGSEA, per germline. The CDR3 spans 15 residues. J lost 3 bases, V lost 6 bases, and 12 bases had no gene match. The CDR3 nucleotides read TGCAGCGTGGTACCATACAGGGGGCGCGTCTACGAGCAGTACTTC. This sequence encodes CSVVPYRGRVYEQYF.

The V call is TRBV4-1, the J call TRBJ2-7, with TRBD2 matching 8 bases. This CDR3 is built from 16 residues. CDR1 MGHRA and CDR2 YSYEKL come from the germline V gene. The J segment lost 0 bases and the V segment lost 6 bases, leaving 10 bases of the junction unmatched. CDR3 nucleotides: TGCGCCAGCAGTCCTTCAGCTAGCGGGCACTCCTACGAGCAGTACTTC. Its protein product is CASSPSASGHSYEQYF.

The genes are TRBV6-1 and TRBJ1-5; a weak D match, TRBD1 (5 bases). V was clipped by 3 bases and J by 5 bases, with 14 bases between them. The CDR3 runs to 15 residues. Germline lookup yields CDR1 MNHNS and CDR2 SASEGT. CDR3 sequence: CASSDGRGLDQPQHF. For the CDR3, the DNA is TGTGCCAGCAGTGATGGGAGGGGTCTCGATCAGCCCCAGCATTTT.

The rearrangement joins TRBV5-8 to TRBJ2-3; D remains unclear. V lost 4 bases and J 2 bases, leaving 20 bases between the germline ends. There are 17 residues in the CDR3. Germline assignment: CDR1 SGHTS and CDR2 YDEGEE. The CDR3 loop reads CASSTDGSRRFTDTQYF. The DNA of the CDR3 is TGTGCCAGCAGCACGGACGGCAGCCGTCGGTTCACAGATACGCAGTATTTT.

The rearrangement uses TRBV7-9 and TRBJ1-5, with D unclear. CDR1 and CDR2 (germline): SEHNR, FQNEAQ (reference sequence). CDR3 length equals 14 residues. The V gene lost 5 bases and the J gene lost 0 bases, with 8 bases spanning the gap. The CDR3, as DNA: TGTGCCAGCAGCGACGCCTCTAGCAATCAGCCCCAGCATTTT. Its protein is CASSDASSNQPQHF.

The chain recombines TRBV7-2 with TRBJ2-1; TRBD2 agrees at 8 bases. The CDR3 has 14 residues. Germline loops: CDR1 SGHTA, CDR2 FQGNSA. V shed 5 bases, J shed 3 bases, and the junction held 3 bases outside the gene matches. This CDR3 is CASSPTSGYNEQFF. CDR3 DNA: TGTGCCAGCAGCCCTACTAGCGGCTACAATGAGCAGTTCTTC. The whole variable domain, remainder taken from reference TRBV7-2 and TRBJ2-1, is GAGVSQSPSNKVTEKGKDVELRCDPISGHTALYWYRQSLGQGLEFLIYFQGNSAPDKSGLPSDRFSAERTGGSVSTLTIQRTQQEDSAVYLCASSPTSGYNEQFFGPGTRLTVL.

This clone was counted between two and nine times. The chain uses TRBV29-1 and TRBJ1-2, with 8 bases matching TRBD1. In germline, CDR1 is SQVTM, CDR2 ANQGSEA. There are 14 residues in the CDR3. After removal of 3 bases from V and 2 bases from J, the junction contained 5 bases not matched to a gene. The CDR3: CSVDVGQVNYGYTF. CDR3 sequence (DNA): TGCAGCGTTGACGTGGGACAGGTGAACTATGGCTACACCTTC.

The chain joins TRBV5-1 to TRBJ2-7; D possibly uses TRBD1 or TRBD2 (7 bases each). The germline V and J ends were trimmed by 1 base and 5 bases, with 19 bases remaining between them. In germline, CDR1 is SGHRS, CDR2 YFSETQ. The CDR3 is 16 residues long. DNA for the CDR3: TGCGCCAGCAGCTTGAGGGCTGCAGGGGGGGCAAACGAGCAGTACTTC. This translates into CASSLRAAGGANEQYF.

This chain joins TRBV10-3 and TRBJ1-4; D is uncertain. CDR3 length: 13 amino acids. V was cut by 6 bases and J by 6 bases, with 11 bases left in between. Germline-derived CDR1 and CDR2 are ENHRY and SYGVKD. DNA of the CDR3: TGTGCCATCAGCGATAACCCTTATGAAAAACTGTTTTTT. Translation: CAISDNPYEKLFF.

J is TRBJ1-5 and V is TRBV4-2; no clear D. Germline values: CDR1 LGHNA, CDR2 YNFKEQ. The CDR3 spans 13 residues. The V end lost 0 bases, the J end lost 7 bases, and 7 bases lay between the germline ends. The CDR3 loop is CASSQEGGQPQHF. In DNA, the CDR3 is TGTGCCAGCAGCCAAGAAGGTGGCCAGCCCCAGCATTTT.

This clone was counted only a few times. The chain combines TRBV15 with TRBJ1-2; TRBD1 might be the D (5 bases). Germline V gene lookup returns CDR1 LNHNV and CDR2 YYDKDF (reference sequence). This CDR3 is built from 16 residues. V was pared by 1 base and J by 7 bases, with 19 bases between. The CDR3, as DNA: TGTGCCACCAGCAGAGGACGATTAGTCAGGGAAGGTGGCTACACCTTC. Its protein product is CATSRGRLVREGGYTF.

The chain has TRBV28 and TRBJ1-2, with 7 nucleotides matching TRBD1. CDR1 and CDR2 (germline): MDHEN, SYDVKM. After removal of 3 bases from V and 3 bases from J, the junction contained 7 bases not matched to a gene. The CDR3 extends over 15 amino acids. The CDR3 nucleotides read TGTGCCAGCAGTTTCGTGTCAGGGGGTGACTATGGCTACACCTTC. Its translation is CASSFVSGGDYGYTF.

This sequence joins TRBV7-2 and TRBJ2-1; 8 bases line up with TRBD1. The V gene's germline CDR1 is SGHTA and CDR2 FQGNSA. This CDR3 has 14 amino acids. J lost 9 bases, V lost 0 bases, and 4 bases had no gene match. The CDR3, as DNA: TGTGCCAGCAGCTTAGCAGGGGGGACAGGTGAGCAGTTCTTC. Amino acids: CASSLAGGTGEQFF.